This TCR beta chain was sequenced for a study of blood T cell repertoires in COVID-19. Per germline, CDR1 LGHDT and CDR2 YNNKEL (reference sequence). V was trimmed by 1 base and J by 7 bases, leaving 19 bases between them. This CDR3 has 16 residues. Profiled with immunoSEQ multiplex PCR; TCRdb holds only in-frame clones, not every one. The sample has more than 150,000 clones; roughly nine tenths are singletons. The chain joins TRBV3-1 (or the pseudogene TRBV3-2) to TRBJ2-5, with a tentative D call TRBD2 (6 bases). The TCR sequence derives from a middle-aged man with acute or convalescent COVID-19. Sample: peripheral blood. CDR3 sequence reads: CASSQGSLLPEGTQYF. CDR3 nucleotide sequence: TGTGCCAGCAGCCAAGGTTCCCTTCTCCCGGAGGGGACCCAGTACTTC.